This entry features one T cell receptor (beta chain) sequence. This sample was included in a study of OX40 agonist ivuxolimab in advanced cancers. Germline V CDR1 and CDR2: LNHDA, SQIVND (reference sequence). Unmatched junction bases numbered 3, after V lost 8 bases and J lost 6 bases. The CDR3 length is 12 residues. The table came from immunoSEQ multiplex PCR; TCRdb's copy has only in-frame clones and leaves some out. Seen here are 65,000 to 80,000 clones, approximately 91% observed once, and the top ten hold roughly 15%. The V gene is TRBV19, the J gene TRBJ2-7, with 11 bases identical to TRBD2. The material sequenced was CD4+ or CD8+ T cells sorted from blood, taken in a trial of the OX40 agonist ivuxolimab. The receptor was isolated from an adult with an advanced solid tumor such as melanoma, head and neck, liver or kidney cancer. In DNA form, the CDR3 reads TGTGCCAGTTTTGGACTAGCGGGCGAGCAGTACTTC. Its translation: CASFGLAGEQYF.